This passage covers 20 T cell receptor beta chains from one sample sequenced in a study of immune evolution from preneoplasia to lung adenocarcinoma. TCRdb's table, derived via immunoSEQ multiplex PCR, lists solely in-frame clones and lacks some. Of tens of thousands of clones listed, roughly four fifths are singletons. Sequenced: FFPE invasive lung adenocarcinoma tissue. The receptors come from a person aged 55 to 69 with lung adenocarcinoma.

The CDR3 DNA sequence: TGTGCCAGCGACACAGGTTCCTCCTACAATGAGCAGTTCTTC. This encodes CASDTGSSYNEQFF. This chain joins TRBV4-2 and TRBJ2-1; tentatively, D is TRBD1 (5 bases). The CDR3 sequence is 14 residues long. Germline loops: CDR1 LGHNA, CDR2 YNFKEQ. Trimming removed 8 bases at V and 0 bases at J, with 11 bases between.

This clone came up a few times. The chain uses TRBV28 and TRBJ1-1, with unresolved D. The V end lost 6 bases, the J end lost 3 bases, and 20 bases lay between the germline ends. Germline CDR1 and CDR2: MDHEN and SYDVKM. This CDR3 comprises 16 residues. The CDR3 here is CASSPFRADGHTEAFF. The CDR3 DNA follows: TGTGCCAGCAGCCCTTTTCGGGCGGACGGACACACTGAAGCTTTCTTT.

In DNA form, the CDR3 reads TGCGCCAGCAGCCGGACAGATGCCTCAGGCTACGAGCAGTACTTC. This sequence encodes CASSRTDASGYEQYF. V and J are TRBV5-1 and TRBJ2-7, with D perhaps TRBD1 (6 bases). Between the trimmed V and J ends, which lost 4 bases and 3 bases, there was a span of 17 bases. Per the germline V gene, CDR1 is SGHRS and CDR2 is YFSETQ. This CDR3 is built from 15 residues.

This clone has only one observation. This CDR3 reads CASRAGTENTGELFF. The CDR3 DNA reads TGTGCCAGCAGGGCCGGGACAGAGAACACCGGGGAGCTGTTTTTT. The gene calls are TRBV6-5 and TRBJ2-2; TRBD1 aligns across 7 bases. The V segment lost 6 bases and the J segment 1 base; nucleotides outside the gene matches: 5. The CDR3 runs 15 residues. Germline CDR1 is MNHEY and CDR2 is SVGAGI.

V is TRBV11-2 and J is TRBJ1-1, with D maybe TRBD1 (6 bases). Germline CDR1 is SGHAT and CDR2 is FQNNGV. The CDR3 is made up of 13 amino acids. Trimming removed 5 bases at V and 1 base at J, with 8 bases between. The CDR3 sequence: CASSVDRNTEAFF. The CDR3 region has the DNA TGTGCCAGCAGCGTGGACAGGAACACTGAAGCTTTCTTT.

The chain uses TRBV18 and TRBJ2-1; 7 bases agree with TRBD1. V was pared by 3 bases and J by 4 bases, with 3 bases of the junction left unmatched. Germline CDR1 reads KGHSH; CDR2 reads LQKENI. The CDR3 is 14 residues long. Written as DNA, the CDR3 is TGTGCCAGCTCACCGGACAGGACTTACAATGAGCAGTTCTTC. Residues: CASSPDRTYNEQFF. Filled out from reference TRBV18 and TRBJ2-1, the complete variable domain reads NAGVMQNPRHLVRRRGQEARLRCSPMKGHSHVYWYRQLPEEGLKFMVYLQKENIIDESGMPKERFSAEFPKEGPSILRIQQVVRGDSAAYFCASSPDRTYNEQFFGPGTRLTVL.

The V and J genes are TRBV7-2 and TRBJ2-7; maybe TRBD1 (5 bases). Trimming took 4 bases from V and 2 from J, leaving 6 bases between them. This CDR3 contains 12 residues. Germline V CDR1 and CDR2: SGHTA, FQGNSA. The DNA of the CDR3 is TGTGCCAGCAGCTCGGACACCTACGAGCAGTACTTC. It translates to CASSSDTYEQYF.

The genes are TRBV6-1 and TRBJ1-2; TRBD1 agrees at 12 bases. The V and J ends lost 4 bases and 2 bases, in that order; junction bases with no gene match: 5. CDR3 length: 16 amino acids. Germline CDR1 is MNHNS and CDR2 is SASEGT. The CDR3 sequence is CASSGPGTGGNYGYTF. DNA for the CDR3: TGTGCCAGCAGTGGGCCCGGGACAGGGGGCAACTATGGCTACACCTTC.

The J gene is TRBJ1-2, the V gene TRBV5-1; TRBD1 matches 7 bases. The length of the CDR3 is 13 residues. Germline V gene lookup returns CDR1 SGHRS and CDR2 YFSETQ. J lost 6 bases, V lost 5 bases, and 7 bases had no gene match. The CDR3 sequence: CASRDSTGDGYTF. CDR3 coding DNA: TGCGCCAGCAGGGACTCTACAGGGGATGGCTACACCTTC. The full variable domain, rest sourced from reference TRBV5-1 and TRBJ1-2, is KAGVTQTPRYLIKTRGQQVTLSCSPISGHRSVSWYQQTPGQGLQFLFEYFSETQRNKGNFPGRFSGRQFSNSRSEMNVSTLELGDSALYLCASRDSTGDGYTFGSGTRLTVV.

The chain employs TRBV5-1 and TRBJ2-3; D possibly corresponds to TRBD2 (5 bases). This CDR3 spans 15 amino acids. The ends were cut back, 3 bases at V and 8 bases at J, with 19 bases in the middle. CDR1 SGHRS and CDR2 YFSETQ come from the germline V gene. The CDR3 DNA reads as TGCGCCAGCAGCTCGGACGCGGGTAGTACGGGTACGCAGTATTTT. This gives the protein CASSSDAGSTGTQYF.

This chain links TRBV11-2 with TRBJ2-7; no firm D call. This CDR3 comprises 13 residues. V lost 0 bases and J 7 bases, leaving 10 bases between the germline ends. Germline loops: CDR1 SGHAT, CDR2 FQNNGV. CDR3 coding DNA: TGTGCCAGCAGCTTAGACTGGGCAAGAGAGCAGTACTTC. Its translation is CASSLDWAREQYF.

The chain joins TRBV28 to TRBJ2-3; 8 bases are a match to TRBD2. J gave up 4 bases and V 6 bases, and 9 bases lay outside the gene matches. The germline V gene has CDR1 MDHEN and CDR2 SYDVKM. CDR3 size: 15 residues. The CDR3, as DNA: TGTGCCAGCAGCGAACCGGGACTAGGGTCAGATACGCAGTATTTT. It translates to CASSEPGLGSDTQYF. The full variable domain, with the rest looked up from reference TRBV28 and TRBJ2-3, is DVKVTQSSRYLVKRTGEKVFLECVQDMDHENMFWYRQDPGLGLRLIYFSYDVKMKEKGDIPEGYSVSREKKERFSLILESASTNQTSMYLCASSEPGLGSDTQYFGPGTRLTVL.

Here the CDR3 reads CASSAGRGAQETQYF. The CDR3 bases are TGTGCCAGCAGCGCAGGGAGAGGGGCTCAAGAGACCCAGTACTTC. The chain carries TRBV5-4 and TRBJ2-5; D tentatively reads TRBD1 or TRBD2 (5 bases each). In germline, CDR1 is SGHNT, CDR2 YYREEE (reference sequence). The CDR3 runs to 15 residues. The ends were cut back, 4 bases at V and 2 bases at J, with 15 bases in the middle.

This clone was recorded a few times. The CDR3 is CASRTTGFEQYF. DNA of the CDR3: TGTGCCAGCAGAACTACAGGGTTCGAGCAGTACTTC. The chain couples TRBV28 to TRBJ2-7; tentatively, D is TRBD1 (6 bases). CDR1 MDHEN and CDR2 SYDVKM come from the germline V gene. The CDR3 spans 12 residues. V dropped 6 bases and J dropped 6 bases, with 12 bases sitting between them. The full variable domain, in which reference TRBV28 and TRBJ2-7 provide the parts outside the CDR3, is DVKVTQSSRYLVKRTGEKVFLECVQDMDHENMFWYRQDPGLGLRLIYFSYDVKMKEKGDIPEGYSVSREKKERFSLILESASTNQTSMYLCASRTTGFEQYFGPGTRLTVT.

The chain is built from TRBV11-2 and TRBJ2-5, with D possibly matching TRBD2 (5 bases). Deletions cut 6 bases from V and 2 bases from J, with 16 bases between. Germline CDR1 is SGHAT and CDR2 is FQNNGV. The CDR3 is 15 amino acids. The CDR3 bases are TGTGCCAGCAGTTCCGGACTCCCAAAGCAAGAGACCCAGTACTTC. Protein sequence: CASSSGLPKQETQYF.

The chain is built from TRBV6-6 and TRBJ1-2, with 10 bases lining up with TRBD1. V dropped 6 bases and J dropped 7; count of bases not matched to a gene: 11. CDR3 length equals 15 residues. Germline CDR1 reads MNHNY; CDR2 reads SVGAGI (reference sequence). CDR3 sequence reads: CASSLRDRGGGGYTF. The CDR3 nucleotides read TGTGCCAGCAGCCTCCGGGACAGGGGAGGGGGTGGCTACACCTTC.

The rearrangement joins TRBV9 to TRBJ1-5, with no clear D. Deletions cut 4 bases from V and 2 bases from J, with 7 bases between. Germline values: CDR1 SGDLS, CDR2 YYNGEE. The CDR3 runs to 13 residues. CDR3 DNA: TGTGCCAGCAGCCGGGATGGCAATCAGCCCCAGCATTTT. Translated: CASSRDGNQPQHF. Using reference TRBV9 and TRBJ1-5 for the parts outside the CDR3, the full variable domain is DSGVTQTPKHLITATGQRVTLRCSPRSGDLSVYWYQQSLDQGLQFLIQYYNGEERAKGNILERFSAQQFPDLHSELNLSSLELGDSALYFCASSRDGNQPQHFGDGTRLSIL.

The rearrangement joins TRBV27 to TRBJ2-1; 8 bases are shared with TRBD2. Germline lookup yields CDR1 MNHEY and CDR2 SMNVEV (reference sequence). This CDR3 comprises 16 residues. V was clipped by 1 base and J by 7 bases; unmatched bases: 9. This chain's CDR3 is CASSLYRRGTSNEQFF. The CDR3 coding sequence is TGTGCCAGCAGTTTATATCGACGCGGGACTAGTAATGAGCAGTTCTTC.

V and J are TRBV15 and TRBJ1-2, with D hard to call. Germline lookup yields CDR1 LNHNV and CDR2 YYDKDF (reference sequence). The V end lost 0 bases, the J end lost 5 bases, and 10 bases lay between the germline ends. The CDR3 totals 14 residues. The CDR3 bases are TGTGCCACCAGCAGAGAGGGTTTTGGTTATGGCTACACCTTC. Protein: CATSREGFGYGYTF.

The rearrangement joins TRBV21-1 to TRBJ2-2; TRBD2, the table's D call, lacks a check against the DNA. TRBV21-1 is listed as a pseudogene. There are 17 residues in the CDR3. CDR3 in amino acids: CASSKEGTSGVTGELFF. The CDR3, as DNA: TGTGCCAGCAGCAAAGAGGGGACTAGCGGGGTCACCGGGGAGCTGTTTTTT.